Listed here is a single TCR beta chain. No cognate antigen has been identified for it. Per-base qualities were not stored, and no clone one base away is much larger. The sample comes from a study of blood T cell repertoires in COVID-19 (dated by TCRdb to the early 2020s). Broadly, across the study: Collaborator samples came from the United States, Italy and Spain and covered acute and convalescent phases of COVID-19. The samples were drawn from the first 160 participants of the ongoing ImmuneRACE study and from 1,254 subjects provided by 6 global collaborators. The repertoires were released in a freely available public database meant as a resource for research on the immune response to SARS-CoV-2. Nearly every sample came with metadata listing a de-identified subject ID, COVID-19 status, age in years and sex. HLA class I and class II types, where available, came from metadata supplied by the sample provider rather than from assay-based typing. The prospective study material was composed of cDNA or gDNA derived from T cells, B-cell-depleted T cells, or PBMCs. Deeply sampled blood TCRbeta repertoires from subjects exposed to, actively infected with, or recovered from COVID-19 were included in the dataset. Summary of the overall study and its limitations: How much clinical and demographic metadata was included differed by source and by participant, and the metadata was provided uncurated.

The CDR3 sequence holds 13 residues, the cysteine and phenylalanine included. Only the CDR3 portion is preserved as DNA: 39 bases, with reading frame beginning at the first base. CDR1 and CDR2, per the germline V gene, are SGHDT and YYEEEE. The V end loses 4 bases and the J end loses 1 base, and a stretch of 9 bases separates them. A second Seattle source provided samples from volunteer blood donors who had recovered from COVID-19. The collaborating institutions used their own protocols to collect whole blood in K2EDTA tubes. Collaborator samples were shipped for TCRbeta analysis as frozen whole blood, isolated PBMCs, or DNA extracted from either sample type. TCRbeta CDR3 regions were amplified from genomic DNA by means of the immunoSEQ Assay, a bias-controlled multiplex PCR. In the original analysis: The number of nucleated cells in each sample was estimated from the amplification of reference gene primers within the assay. To quantify the absolute abundance of each unique TCRbeta CDR3 rearrangement, sequence reads were collapsed and filtered. For each sample, productive Simpson clonality was calculated by taking the square root of Simpson's diversity index across productive rearrangements. Drawn from immuneACCESS, this table holds only the in-frame rearrangements with V and J called that TCRdb kept. Clones are partly lost; checked studies trace under half to an unresolved V gene and leave the rest unexplained. Clone size and the V and J calls come from that table; the DNA yielded D and trimming. This sample has 250,000 or so clones in its table, and 87% of those were observed once. Around 1.5% of the sample is held by the ten biggest clonotypes.

The rearrangement joined TRBV5-6 to TRBJ2-7; matching of 6 bases hints at TRBD1 as the D gene. Sequenced sample: peripheral blood. The source of this sequence is a middle-aged woman who had recovered from COVID-19. The CDR3 reads as follows: CASSPGHSYEQYF. At the DNA level, the sequence is TGTGCCAGCAGCCCGGGACATTCCTACGAGCAGTACTTC.